The 21 T cell receptor beta chains in this list originate from one sample, sequenced in a study of post-analysis software for immune sequencing data. Sequencing libraries made from TCR beta cDNA carried unique molecular identifiers. TCRdb re-derived calls from the PCR reads in MiXCR, one entry per CDR3 protein. Counted here are some 370,000 distinct CDR3 sequences, roughly 36% occurring once; the ten biggest clones make up 13%. These receptors have no known antigen. Study-wide findings and caveats: Included in a set of about five TRBV segments more frequent in patients than controls were TRBV5-6, TRBV5-1 and TRBV20-1.

The specimen was blood. These receptors were obtained from a girl aged 5-17 years with multiple sclerosis.

The rearrangement links TRBV6-6 to TRBJ1-5; tentative D call: TRBD1 (6 bases). Germline-derived CDR1 and CDR2 are MNHNY and SVGAGI (reference sequence). Trimming shortened V by 7 bases and J by 7 bases, and 20 bases separated the two germline ends. The CDR3 sequence is 15 residues long. The CDR3 DNA reads TGTGCCAGCACCAAACAAGGGGGTGTCGGCCAGCCCCAGCATTTT. The encoded protein is CASTKQGGVGQPQHF.

This clonotype was found a few times. DNA for the CDR3: TGTGCCAGCAGTGGGACAGCTATGAACACTGAAGCTTTCTTT. The encoded protein is CASSGTAMNTEAFF. This chain uses TRBV12-3 or TRBV12-4 with TRBJ1-1, with 7 bases lining up with TRBD1. This CDR3 has 14 residues. Trimming took 5 bases from V and 0 from J; bases not matched to a gene: 3.

This clonotype was seen more than once but under ten times. The rearrangement joins TRBV5-1 to TRBJ2-2, with D possibly being TRBD2 (6 bases). CDR3 length: 16 residues. V lost 5 bases and J 3 bases, leaving 17 bases between the germline ends. From germline, CDR1 is SGHRS and CDR2 YFSETQ. The CDR3 region is CASRPGVQLDTGELFF. CDR3 sequence (DNA): TGCGCCAGCAGGCCGGGGGTACAGTTGGACACCGGGGAGCTGTTTTTT.

This clonotype was seen only a few times. Written as DNA, the CDR3 is TGTGCCAGCAGCTTAACGCGGGGACAGGGAACCGGGGAGCTGTTTTTT. Translation gives CASSLTRGQGTGELFF. The rearrangement links TRBV7-9 to TRBJ2-2; TRBD1 matches 9 bases. The trim removed 2 bases at V and 5 bases at J, leaving 6 bases unmatched. CDR3 length equals 16 residues. Per the germline V gene, CDR1 is SEHNR and CDR2 is FQNEAQ (reference sequence).

This CDR3 reads CSVEEGDSYEQYF. The CDR3 region has the DNA TGCAGCGTTGAAGAGGGGGACAGCTACGAGCAGTACTTC. This chain links TRBV29-1 with TRBJ2-7; TRBD1 aligns across 7 bases. The germline CDR1 and CDR2 sequences are SQVTM and ANQGSEA. The CDR3 is 13 amino acids. After removal of 0 bases from V and 3 bases from J, the junction contained 2 bases not matched to a gene.

V gene TRBV13 combines with J gene TRBJ2-7, with TRBD1 matching over 9 bases. The CDR3 is made up of 15 amino acids. Germline assignment: CDR1 PRHDT and CDR2 FYEKMQ (reference sequence). V was pared by 4 bases and J by 2 bases, with 6 bases of the junction left unmatched. DNA for the CDR3: TGTGCCAGCAGCTGGGGGGGACAGGGAACCTACGAGCAGTACTTC. It codes for CASSWGGQGTYEQYF.

This clonotype has a handful of counts. The chain combines TRBV29-1 with TRBJ2-3, with D unclear. This CDR3 comprises 19 residues. CDR1 and CDR2 from the germline V gene are SQVTM and ANQGSEA. Trimming removed 1 base at V and 5 bases at J, with 28 bases between. Here the CDR3 DNA reads TGCAGCGTTGAAGGGTCGGGCATTAGTAGCTACTCTCCGGGAGATACGCAGTATTTT. Translation gives CSVEGSGISSYSPGDTQYF.

This rearrangement joins TRBV14 to TRBJ2-3; TRBD2 matches at 7 bases. Looked up from germline, CDR1 is SGHDN and CDR2 is FVKESK. V shed 4 bases and J 1 base; nucleotides not matched to a gene: 11. This CDR3 has 17 residues. CDR3 residues: CASSRYWGGSGTDTQYF. The CDR3, as DNA: TGTGCCAGCAGCCGGTATTGGGGGGGGTCCGGCACAGATACGCAGTATTTT.

The chain carries TRBV5-1 and TRBJ2-2, with D unclear. Trimming removed 0 bases from V and 1 base from J, with 10 bases in between. In germline, CDR1 is SGHRS, CDR2 YFSETQ. CDR3 size: 16 residues. The chain's CDR3 is CASSLAGVGNTGELFF. The CDR3 DNA sequence: TGCGCCAGCAGCTTGGCAGGAGTTGGGAACACCGGGGAGCTGTTTTTT.

The V gene is TRBV5-1, the J gene TRBJ2-7, with TRBD2 identical over 10 bases. Germline CDR1 and CDR2: SGHRS and YFSETQ. This CDR3 region has 16 residues. V lost 0 bases and J lost 2; bases outside the gene matches: 5. The CDR3 region is CASSLASGGAPYEQYF. CDR3 nucleotides: TGCGCCAGCAGCTTGGCGAGCGGGGGGGCCCCCTACGAGCAGTACTTC. Combining the CDR3 with reference TRBV5-1 and TRBJ2-7 gives the whole variable domain KAGVTQTPRYLIKTRGQQVTLSCSPISGHRSVSWYQQTPGQGLQFLFEYFSETQRNKGNFPGRFSGRQFSNSRSEMNVSTLELGDSALYLCASSLASGGAPYEQYFGPGTRLTVT.

The rearrangement links TRBV6-1 to TRBJ1-1; D is unclear. V was clipped by 7 bases and J by 4 bases, with 10 bases between them. The germline gives CDR1 MNHNS, CDR2 SASEGT. The CDR3 sequence is 12 residues long. For the CDR3, the DNA is TGTGCCAGCATAGAAATGGGCACTGAAGCTTTCTTT. Translation: CASIEMGTEAFF.

This chain links TRBV7-9 with TRBJ2-3; D is possibly TRBD2 (5 bases). The CDR3 runs 14 residues. The V and J ends lost 6 bases and 2 bases respectively, with 12 bases between them. Germline V CDR1 and CDR2: SEHNR, FQNEAQ (reference sequence). This CDR3 is CASRRPGITDTQYF. The CDR3 DNA sequence: TGTGCCAGCAGGCGTCCGGGGATCACAGATACGCAGTATTTT.

This chain links TRBV20-1 with TRBJ1-2; no reliable D call. CDR1 and CDR2 (germline): DFQATT, SNEGSKA (reference sequence). The ends were cut back, 0 bases at V and 8 bases at J, with 7 bases in the middle. There are 11 residues in the CDR3. For the CDR3, the DNA is TGCAGTGCTAGAGATCCGGGGGGCTACACCTTC. It codes for CSARDPGGYTF.

The V call is TRBV5-1, the J call TRBJ2-3; D is undetermined. V was clipped by 0 bases and J by 4 bases, with 9 bases between them. The germline CDR1 and CDR2 sequences are SGHRS and YFSETQ. There are 14 residues in the CDR3. CDR3 sequence: CASSLGHRPDTQYF. CDR3 nucleotides: TGCGCCAGCAGCTTGGGGCATCGGCCAGATACGCAGTATTTT.

This clonotype was counted a few times. This chain uses TRBV5-1 with TRBJ2-3, with TRBD1 identical over 7 bases. Looked up from germline, CDR1 is SGHRS and CDR2 is YFSETQ. The J segment lost 2 bases and the V segment lost 4 bases, leaving 7 bases of the junction unmatched. The CDR3 has 15 amino acids. CDR3 coding DNA: TGCGCCAGCAGCCCGCAGGGGGTGGACACAGATACGCAGTATTTT. Its translation is CASSPQGVDTDTQYF.

This clonotype was seen a single time. J is TRBJ1-1 and V is TRBV20-1; no definite D call. Germline CDR1 is DFQATT and CDR2 is SNEGSKA (reference sequence). V lost 1 base and J 4 bases, leaving 7 bases between the germline ends. This CDR3 has 12 amino acids. In DNA form, the CDR3 reads TGCAGTGCTAGAGTGTTCCCCACTGAAGCTTTCTTT. Protein product: CSARVFPTEAFF.

This clonotype was counted a few times. The gene calls are TRBV12-3 or TRBV12-4 and TRBJ1-5; D uncertain. Trimming took 0 bases from V and 9 from J, leaving 9 bases between them. The CDR3 runs 13 residues. CDR3 sequence (DNA): TGTGCCAGCAGTTTAGCGTGGGATACGCCCCAGCATTTT. It encodes CASSLAWDTPQHF.

This clonotype was seen ten or more times. J is TRBJ2-7 and V is TRBV7-8; weak D call: TRBD2 (5 bases). This CDR3 contains 14 residues. Germline CDR1 and CDR2: SGHVS and FQNEAQ. V dropped 1 base and J dropped 1 base, with 8 bases sitting between them. In nucleotides, the CDR3 is TGTGCCAGCAGCTTAGACCGGGGTTCCTACGAGCAGTACTTC. Its protein product is CASSLDRGSYEQYF.

This clonotype was observed a handful of times. The chain uses TRBV20-1 and TRBJ2-1, with a possible D match to TRBD1 (5 bases). Germline lookup yields CDR1 DFQATT and CDR2 SNEGSKA (reference sequence). The CDR3 has 15 residues. Trimming shortened V by 0 bases and J by 3 bases, and 12 bases separated the two germline ends. In nucleotides, the CDR3 is TGCAGTGCTAGAGATAAGGCAGGGAACTACAATGAGCAGTTCTTC. Amino acid sequence: CSARDKAGNYNEQFF.

V usage is TRBV6-2 or TRBV6-3 and J usage is TRBJ2-2, with D possibly TRBD2 on 6 matching bases. Germline V gene sequence: CDR1 MNHEY, CDR2 SVGEGT. V lost 4 bases to trimming and J lost 6 bases, with 21 bases between them. This CDR3 has 17 amino acids. CDR3 amino acids: CASSSQTGVSHAGELFF. DNA for the CDR3: TGTGCCAGCAGTTCCCAAACGGGAGTCTCCCACGCCGGGGAGCTGTTTTTT.

The chain links TRBV25-1 to TRBJ1-2; no definite D call. This CDR3 has 14 residues. CDR1 and CDR2 from the germline V gene are MGHDK and SYGVNS. V gave up 3 bases and J gave up 7 bases, with 15 bases separating them. The CDR3 spells CASSELLRPGGYTF. The CDR3 DNA follows: TGTGCCAGCAGTGAGCTCCTCCGACCCGGTGGCTACACCTTC.